These 6 T cell receptor beta chains were all obtained from the same sample, sequenced in a study of cytomegalovirus exposure and HLA in healthy donors. With 60 Vbeta and 13 Jbeta primers, the PCR was carried out. Sequencing was performed with immunoSEQ multiplex PCR; in TCRdb, only in-frame clones are kept and a portion is missing. This table has more than 60,000 clones, approximately 82% appearing once. Material: PBMCs. These receptor sequences come from a man between 65 and 80 years old in good health and CMV-seropositive.

The chain combines TRBV11-2 with TRBJ1-4, with D perhaps TRBD1 (5 bases). The CDR3 is made up of 15 amino acids. Germline CDR1 reads SGHAT; CDR2 reads FQNNGV. V was clipped by 5 bases and J by 5 bases, with 15 bases between them. This chain's CDR3 is CASSPPAGGNEKLFF. DNA of the CDR3: TGTGCCAGCAGCCCCCCTGCGGGGGGGAATGAAAAACTGTTTTTT.

V gene TRBV27 combines with J gene TRBJ2-3; perhaps TRBD1 as D (5 bases). There are 13 residues in the CDR3. Looked up from germline, CDR1 is MNHEY and CDR2 is SMNVEV (reference sequence). V was cut by 6 bases and J by 4 bases, with 11 bases left in between. The CDR3 sequence: CASRPLGADTQYF. For the CDR3, the DNA is TGTGCCAGCAGGCCCCTAGGGGCAGATACGCAGTATTTT.

This rearrangement joins TRBV4-3 to TRBJ1-2; D not resolved. Trimming pared 3 bases from V and 2 bases from J, leaving 10 bases between. Germline CDR1 LGHNA, CDR2 YSLEER. The CDR3 is made up of 14 amino acids. Written as DNA, the CDR3 is TGCGCCAGCAGCCATTACGGGGAGAACTATGGCTACACCTTC. Its translation: CASSHYGENYGYTF.

V usage is TRBV28 and J usage is TRBJ2-3, with D perhaps matching TRBD2 (6 bases). The CDR3 consists of 15 residues. Germline CDR1 is MDHEN and CDR2 is SYDVKM. Trimming took off 2 bases at V and 3 bases at J, with 12 bases between the two ends. The DNA of the CDR3 is TGTGCCAGCAGTTTACCGGGAAGCGGGACAGATACGCAGTATTTT. It is translated as CASSLPGSGTDTQYF.

With respect to this clone: Within the sample, other DNA sequences also encode this same CDR3. CDR3 sequence reads: CSAATTGISYEQYF. The CDR3, as DNA: TGCAGCGCTGCAACAACAGGGATATCCTACGAGCAGTACTTC. This chain connects TRBV29-1 to TRBJ2-7, with D possibly being TRBD1 (6 bases). The V gene's germline CDR1 is SQVTM and CDR2 ANQGSEA. CDR3 length: 14 residues. V was shortened by 7 bases and J by 1 base, with 17 bases between the two germline ends.

With regard to this clone: An end of the junction does not agree with germline; a read error may underlie this. The sample has other DNA sequences that encode this CDR3 too. The chain carries TRBV27 and TRBJ1-6, with 8 bases aligning to TRBD1. The CDR3 is made up of 15 amino acids. Germline V gene sequence: CDR1 MNHEY, CDR2 SMNVEV (reference sequence). CDR3 sequence (DNA): TGTGCCAGCAGTCTATCAGGACAGGGAACTTCACCCCTCCACTTT. It specifies CASSLSGQGTSPLHF.